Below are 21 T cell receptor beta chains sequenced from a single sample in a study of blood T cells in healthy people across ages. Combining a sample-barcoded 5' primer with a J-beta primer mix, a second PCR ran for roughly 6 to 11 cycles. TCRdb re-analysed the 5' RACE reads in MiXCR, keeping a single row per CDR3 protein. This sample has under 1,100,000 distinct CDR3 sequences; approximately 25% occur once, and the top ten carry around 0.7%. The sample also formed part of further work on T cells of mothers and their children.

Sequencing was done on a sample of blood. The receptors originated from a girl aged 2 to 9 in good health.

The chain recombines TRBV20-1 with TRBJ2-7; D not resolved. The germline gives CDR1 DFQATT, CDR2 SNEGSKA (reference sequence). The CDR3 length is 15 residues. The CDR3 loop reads CRQDQTPSTSYEQYF. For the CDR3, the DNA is TGCAGGCAAGACCAGACCCCCAGTACTTCCTACGAGCAGTACTTC.

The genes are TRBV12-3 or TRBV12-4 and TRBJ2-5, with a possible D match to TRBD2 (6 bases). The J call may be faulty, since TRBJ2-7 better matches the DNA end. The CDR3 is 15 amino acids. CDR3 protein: CASTLGGTLNYEQYF. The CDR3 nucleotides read TGTGCCAGCACCCTAGGAGGGACCCTGAACTACGAGCAGTACTTC.

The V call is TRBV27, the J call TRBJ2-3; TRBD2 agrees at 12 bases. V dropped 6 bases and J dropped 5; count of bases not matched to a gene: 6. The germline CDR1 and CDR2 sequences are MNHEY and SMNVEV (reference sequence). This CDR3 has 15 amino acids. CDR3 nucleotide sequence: TGTGCCAGCAGCCCTCCGGGACTAGCGGGAGATACGCAGTATTTT. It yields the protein CASSPPGLAGDTQYF.

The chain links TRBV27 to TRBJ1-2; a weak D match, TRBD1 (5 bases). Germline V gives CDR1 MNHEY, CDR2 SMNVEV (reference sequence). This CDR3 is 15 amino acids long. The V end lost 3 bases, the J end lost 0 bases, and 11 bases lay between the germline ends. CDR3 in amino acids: CASSLGGSPNYGYTF. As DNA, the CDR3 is TGTGCCAGCAGTTTGGGGGGAAGTCCTAACTATGGCTACACCTTC.

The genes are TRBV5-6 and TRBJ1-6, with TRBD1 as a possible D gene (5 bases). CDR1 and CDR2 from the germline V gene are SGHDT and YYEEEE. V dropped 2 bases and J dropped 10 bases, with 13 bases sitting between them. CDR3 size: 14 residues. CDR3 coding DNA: TGTGCCAGCAGCTTCGGGGCAGGGTGGTCACCCCTCCACTTT. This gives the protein CASSFGAGWSPLHF.

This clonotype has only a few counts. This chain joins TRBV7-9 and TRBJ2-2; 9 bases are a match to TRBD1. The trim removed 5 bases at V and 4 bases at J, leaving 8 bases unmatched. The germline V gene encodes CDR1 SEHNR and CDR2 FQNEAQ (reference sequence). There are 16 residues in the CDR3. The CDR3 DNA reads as TGTGCCAGCAGCACTAGAGGACAGGGGCCCACCGGGGAGCTGTTTTTT. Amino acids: CASSTRGQGPTGELFF. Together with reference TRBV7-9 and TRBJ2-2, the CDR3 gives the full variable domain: DTGVSQNPRHKITKRGQNVTFRCDPISEHNRLYWYRQTLGQGPEFLTYFQNEAQLEKSRLLSDRFSAERPKGSFSTLEIQRTEQGDSAMYLCASSTRGQGPTGELFFGEGSRLTVL.

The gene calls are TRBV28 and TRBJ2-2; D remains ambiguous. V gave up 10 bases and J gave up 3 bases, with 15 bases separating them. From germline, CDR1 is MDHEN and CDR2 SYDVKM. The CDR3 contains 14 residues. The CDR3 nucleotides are TGTGCCACGCTTGAGTCCGGGTACACCGGGGAGCTGTTTTTT. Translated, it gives CATLESGYTGELFF.

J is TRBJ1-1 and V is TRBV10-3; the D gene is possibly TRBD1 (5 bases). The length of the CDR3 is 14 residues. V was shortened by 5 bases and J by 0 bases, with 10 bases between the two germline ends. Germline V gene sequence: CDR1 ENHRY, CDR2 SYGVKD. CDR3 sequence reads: CAISNVGVNTEAFF. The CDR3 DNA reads TGTGCCATCAGTAACGTAGGGGTGAACACTGAAGCTTTCTTT.

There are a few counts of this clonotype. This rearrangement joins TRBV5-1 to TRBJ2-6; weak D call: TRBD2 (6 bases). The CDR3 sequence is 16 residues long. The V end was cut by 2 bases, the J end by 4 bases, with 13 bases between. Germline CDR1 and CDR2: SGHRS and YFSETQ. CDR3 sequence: CASSFYRERGANVLTF. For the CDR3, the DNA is TGCGCCAGCAGCTTTTACCGGGAGAGAGGGGCCAACGTCCTGACTTTC.

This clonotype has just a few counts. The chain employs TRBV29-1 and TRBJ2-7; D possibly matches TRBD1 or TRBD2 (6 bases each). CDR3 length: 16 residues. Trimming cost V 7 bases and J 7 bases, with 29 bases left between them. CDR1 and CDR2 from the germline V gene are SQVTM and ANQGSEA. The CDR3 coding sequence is TGCAGCGCCAGGGGAAGGAGCGGGTCCCCATGGGGGGAGCAGTACTTC. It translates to CSARGRSGSPWGEQYF.

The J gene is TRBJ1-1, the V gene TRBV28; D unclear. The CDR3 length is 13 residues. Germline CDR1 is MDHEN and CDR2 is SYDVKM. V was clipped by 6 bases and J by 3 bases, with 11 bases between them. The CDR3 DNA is TGTGCCAGCAGGCTTTTCGTGCACACTGAAGCTTTCTTT. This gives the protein CASRLFVHTEAFF.

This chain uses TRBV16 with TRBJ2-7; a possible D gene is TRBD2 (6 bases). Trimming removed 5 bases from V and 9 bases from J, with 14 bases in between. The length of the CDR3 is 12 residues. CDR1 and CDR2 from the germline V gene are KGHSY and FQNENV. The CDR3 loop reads CASSVIADRQYF. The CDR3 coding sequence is TGTGCCAGCAGCGTCATAGCGGATCGGCAGTACTTC.

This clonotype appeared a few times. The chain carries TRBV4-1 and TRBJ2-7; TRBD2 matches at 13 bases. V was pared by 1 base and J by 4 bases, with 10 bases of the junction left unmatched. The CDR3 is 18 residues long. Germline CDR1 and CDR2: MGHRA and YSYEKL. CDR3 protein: CASSQGKQGTSGIYEQYF. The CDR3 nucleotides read TGCGCCAGCAGCCAAGGTAAACAAGGGACTAGCGGGATATACGAGCAGTACTTC.

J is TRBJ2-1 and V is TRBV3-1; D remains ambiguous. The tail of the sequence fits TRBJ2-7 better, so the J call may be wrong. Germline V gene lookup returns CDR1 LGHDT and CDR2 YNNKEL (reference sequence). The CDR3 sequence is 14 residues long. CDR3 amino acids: CASSPSFGAYEQYF. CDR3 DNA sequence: TGTGCCAGCAGCCCGTCCTTCGGCGCATACGAGCAGTACTTC.

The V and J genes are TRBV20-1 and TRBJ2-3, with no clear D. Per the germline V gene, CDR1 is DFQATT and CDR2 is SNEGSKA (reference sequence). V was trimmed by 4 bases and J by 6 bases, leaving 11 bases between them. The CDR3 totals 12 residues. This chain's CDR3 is CSANGRPDTQYF. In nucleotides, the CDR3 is TGCAGTGCTAACGGTCGGCCCGATACGCAGTATTTT.

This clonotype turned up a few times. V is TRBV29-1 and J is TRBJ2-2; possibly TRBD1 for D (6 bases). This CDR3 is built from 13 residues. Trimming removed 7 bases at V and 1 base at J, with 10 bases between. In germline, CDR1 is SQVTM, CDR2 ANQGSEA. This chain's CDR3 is CSAGARNTGELFF. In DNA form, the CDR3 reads TGCAGCGCAGGGGCCAGGAACACCGGGGAGCTGTTTTTT.

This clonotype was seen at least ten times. Here the CDR3 reads CASSLDSMNTEAFF. The CDR3 nucleotides are TGTGCCAGCAGCCTGGACAGTATGAACACTGAAGCTTTCTTT. The chain uses TRBV6-2 or TRBV6-3 and TRBJ1-1; D is perhaps TRBD1 (6 bases). The CDR3 has 14 residues. Germline V gives CDR1 MNHEY, CDR2 SVGEGT. Between the trimmed V and J ends, which lost 6 bases and 0 bases, there was a span of 11 bases.

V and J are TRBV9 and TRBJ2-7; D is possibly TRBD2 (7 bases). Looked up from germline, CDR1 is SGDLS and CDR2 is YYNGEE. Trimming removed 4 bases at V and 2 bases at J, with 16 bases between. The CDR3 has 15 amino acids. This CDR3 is CASSLKGGDPYEQYF. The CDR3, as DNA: TGTGCCAGCAGCCTCAAAGGGGGGGACCCCTACGAGCAGTACTTC. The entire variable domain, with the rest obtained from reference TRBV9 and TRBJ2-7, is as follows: DSGVTQTPKHLITATGQRVTLRCSPRSGDLSVYWYQQSLDQGLQFLIQYYNGEERAKGNILERFSAQQFPDLHSELNLSSLELGDSALYFCASSLKGGDPYEQYFGPGTRLTVT.

CDR3 region: CASSLSGITGELFF. DNA of the CDR3: TGTGCCAGCAGCTTGTCGGGGATAACCGGGGAGCTGTTTTTT. The chain recombines TRBV5-6 with TRBJ2-2, with D perhaps TRBD2 (5 bases). The CDR3 has 14 residues. Between the trimmed V and J ends, which lost 1 base and 5 bases, there was a span of 9 bases. Germline-derived CDR1 and CDR2 are SGHDT and YYEEEE.

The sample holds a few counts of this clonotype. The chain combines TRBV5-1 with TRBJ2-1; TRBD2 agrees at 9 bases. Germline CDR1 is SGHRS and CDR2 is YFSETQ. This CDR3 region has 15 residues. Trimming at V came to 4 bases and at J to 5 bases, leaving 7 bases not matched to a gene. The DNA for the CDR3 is TGCGCCAGCAGCGTTTTTCCTAGCGGGAACAATGAGCAGTTCTTC. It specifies CASSVFPSGNNEQFF.

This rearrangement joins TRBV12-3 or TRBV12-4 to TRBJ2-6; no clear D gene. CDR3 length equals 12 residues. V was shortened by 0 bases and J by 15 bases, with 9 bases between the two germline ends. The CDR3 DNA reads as TGTGCCAGCAGTTTAGCAGAGTTCTACCTGACTTTC. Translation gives CASSLAEFYLTF.